This T cell receptor (beta chain) was profiled in a study of blood T cells in healthy people across ages (dated by TCRdb to between 2014 and 2017). General notes on the study: Template switching captured roughly one uniquely barcoded TCR beta cDNA molecule per two T cells in model experiments. For two donors (one aged 18 to 29 and one aged 80 or older), the study analyzed two additional independent replicas of 1 million unique cDNA reads from the same blood draw. Age-related changes in TCR beta repertoire diversity were measured in the study by deep sequencing normalized with unique cDNA molecular identifiers. Four age groups were formed from the donors: young (average 16 years), middle-aged (approximately 39), aged (around 62) and long-lived (about 80). To avoid experimental bias, donors of different ages were spread randomly across the sequencing lanes. Overall study results and their limits: The CMV infection status of donors was not known, potentially confounding age-related changes in expanded clonotypes. Estimates of total diversity based on one million sequenced T cells were regarded as lower bounds and as underestimates. The percentage of naive T cells measured by flow cytometry correlated strongly with observed TCR beta diversity. Since profiling was done on bulk unsorted PBMCs, naive and antigen-experienced compartments could not be conclusively compared. Observed TCR beta diversity per million T cells fell roughly linearly with age, and a significant reduction was already apparent by age around 44. The long-lived group showed more naive CD4+ T cells, fewer expanded clones and increased TCR diversity than the aged group, suggesting age selection.

A single count supports this clonotype. Its target antigen remains unknown. The input lacks base qualities; no much larger clone sits a single base away. Preparation of the library involved 5' RACE. Data came from an Illumina HiSeq 2500. The second PCR ran for roughly 6 to 11 cycles and used a J-beta primer mix along with a sample-barcoded 5' primer. Each TCR beta cDNA molecule received a unique molecular identifier from a template-switch 5' adaptor carrying 12 random nucleotides. Each sample yielded at least 3 million CDR3-containing paired-end reads. First-strand cDNA was synthesized from all RNA with the Mint cDNA synthesis kit, primed by a TRBC-specific oligonucleotide. Following uracil-DNA glycosylase treatment, all cDNA underwent a first 18-cycle PCR with the universal primers M1SS and BC2_uni_R. From the authors' description of their analysis: For normalization, 1 million high-quality reads, each with a distinct molecular identifier, were randomly selected from each sample. Reads sharing molecular identifiers were discarded rather than binned into consensus sequences. MiTCR, set to a Q25 quality threshold and the strictest error-elimination algorithm, was used for CDR3 identification, clonotype clustering and error correction. A nonparametric unseen species model with Euler transformation was used to estimate lower-bound total TCR beta diversity. TCRdb ran its own pipeline on the public reads, namely fastp trimming at Q25 and MiXCR clone calling, and kept in-frame beta chains. A single entry per CDR3 protein holds the most common genes and DNA from its merged rows. These V and J calls rely on TCRdb rather than the paper's analysis. For this sample the table gives about 1.8 million distinct CDR3 sequences, of which around half were detected only once. Jointly, the top ten make up less than 2.5% of the sample.

The roughly 37 donors, aged 6 to 90 years, were systemically healthy Caucasian individuals from Russia. About 9.1 milliliters of peripheral blood were collected from each donor into EDTA-treated Vacutainer tubes. Ficoll-Paque density-gradient centrifugation was used to isolate PBMCs, with at least 6 million obtained per sample. Trizol reagent was used to extract total RNA from PBMCs, with at least 5.5 micrograms per sample. The percentages of naive CD45RAhigh/CD27high T cells were determined by flow cytometry on a PBMC aliquot from every donor. Material for sequencing was blood. The receptor's source is a woman in her thirties or forties in good health.

This receptor carries the CDR3 CASSLYRQGRDNEQFF. Here is the DNA: TGTGCCAGCAGCTTATACCGACAGGGAAGGGACAATGAGCAGTTCTTC. The V and J genes are TRBV7-9 and TRBJ2-1, and 7 junctional nucleotides match TRBD1. From the cysteine through the phenylalanine, the CDR3 covers 16 amino acids. Just CDR3 DNA is preserved here, 48 bases in frame from base 1. Trimming leaves V shorter by 2 bases and J shorter by 5 bases, with the junction holding 9 bases beyond the gene matches. The germline V gene (reference sequence) yields SEHNR for CDR1 and FQNEAQ for CDR2.